This TCR beta chain was recovered during a study of T-cell memory formation after mild COVID-19. 5'RACE with constant-segment primers built TCRalpha and TCRbeta cDNA libraries with UMIs. Via MiXCR, TCRdb re-called the 5' RACE reads, giving one row per CDR3 protein. The data show around 140,000 distinct CDR3 sequences, with less than 20% seen just once and approximately 2.3% held by the top ten. Overall study findings and caveats: Shrinking CD4+ clones were chiefly CM and EM; CD8+ ones were chiefly EMRA. Later expanders leaned CD4+, whereas clones that contracted between day 15 and 85 were balanced CD4/CD8.

This clonotype was found a few times. Its antigen is unidentified. This TCR was recovered from an adult woman who had mild COVID-19 (a few samples of this study predate the infection). Cell type and time point are not known. The sequenced material came from PBMCs or a T cell subset sorted from them (not recorded which).

For the CDR3, the DNA is TGCGCCAGCAGCTTACTAGCGGGGGATACAGATACGCAGTATTTT. It translates to CASSLLAGDTDTQYF. The genes are TRBV5-1 and TRBJ2-3; 11 bases align to TRBD2. The V gene end was trimmed by 2 bases and the J gene end by 3 bases; junction bases not matched to a gene: 2. CDR3 length: 15 residues. CDR1 is SGHRS and CDR2 is YFSETQ in the germline V gene.